The 24 T cell receptor beta chains below were found in one sample sequenced in a study of shared clonotypes between healthy human individuals. The method was immunoSEQ multiplex PCR; TCRdb's version includes in-frame clones alone and lacks a portion of them. The data show 2 million to 3 million clones, 93% seen once. The sequencing input was naive CD4+ T cells from PBMCs. This sample's subset: CD45RA+ positively selected. The receptors originated from a man younger than 35 in good health. Some clones in this sample may be carry-over from other donors' samples.

V usage is TRBV7-9 and J usage is TRBJ1-4; D is possibly TRBD1 (6 bases). The CDR3 length is 17 residues. The ends were cut back, 5 bases at V and 0 bases at J, with 16 bases in the middle. Germline V gene sequence: CDR1 SEHNR, CDR2 FQNEAQ (reference sequence). This chain's CDR3 is CASSHPDRHATNEKLFF. CDR3 DNA sequence: TGTGCCAGCAGCCATCCAGACAGGCATGCAACTAATGAAAAACTGTTTTTT.

The rearrangement joins TRBV2 to TRBJ2-2; D is unresolved. This CDR3 has 15 amino acids. Germline assignment: CDR1 SNHLY and CDR2 FYNNEI. Between the trimmed V and J ends, which lost 9 bases and 1 base, there was a span of 15 bases. CDR3 protein: CARNDHLGNTGELFF. The CDR3 DNA is TGTGCCAGAAACGACCATCTGGGGAACACCGGGGAGCTGTTTTTT.

This clone was recorded only once. The rearrangement uses TRBV6-6 and TRBJ1-1; D not certain. This CDR3 has 14 amino acids. Germline CDR1 is MNHNY and CDR2 is SVGAGI (reference sequence). V was cut by 2 bases and J by 1 base, with 8 bases left in between. The CDR3 loop reads CASSYKWENTEAFF. The CDR3 DNA sequence: TGTGCCAGCAGTTACAAATGGGAGAACACTGAAGCTTTCTTT.

CDR3 residues: CASSYDRGPLNTEAFF. The CDR3 DNA follows: TGTGCCAGCAGCTATGACAGGGGGCCGTTGAACACTGAAGCTTTCTTT. The chain is built from TRBV5-6 and TRBJ1-1, with 10 bases identical to TRBD1. The CDR3 runs to 16 residues. CDR1 SGHDT and CDR2 YYEEEE come from the germline V gene. Unmatched junction bases numbered 5, after V lost 3 bases and J lost 0 bases.

The chain recombines TRBV19 with TRBJ2-7; tentatively, D is TRBD1 or TRBD2 (5 bases each). The V end lost 5 bases, the J end lost 1 base, and 12 bases lay between the germline ends. Germline values: CDR1 LNHDA, CDR2 SQIVND (reference sequence). The CDR3 has 14 residues. The CDR3 loop is CASSAWDGSYEQYF. The CDR3, as DNA: TGTGCCAGTAGTGCCTGGGACGGTTCCTACGAGCAGTACTTC.

The V and J genes are TRBV7-2 and TRBJ2-1, with 11 bases aligning to TRBD1. Per the germline V gene, CDR1 is SGHTA and CDR2 is FQGNSA. The CDR3 is 17 amino acids. V trimming: 3 bases; J trimming: 2 bases; junction bases outside the gene matches: 6. The DNA for the CDR3 is TGTGCCAGCAGCTTTGTCGGGACAGGGGGGACCTACAATGAGCAGTTCTTC. It yields the protein CASSFVGTGGTYNEQFF.

The chain employs TRBV5-6 and TRBJ1-4; tentatively, D is TRBD1 (5 bases). CDR1 SGHDT and CDR2 YYEEEE come from the germline V gene. Trimming cost V 0 bases and J 5 bases, with 11 bases left between them. The CDR3 length is 15 residues. The CDR3 DNA sequence: TGTGCCAGCAGCTTGGCGGGACGGCACAATGAAAAACTGTTTTTT. It codes for CASSLAGRHNEKLFF.

The V gene is TRBV28, the J gene TRBJ2-5, with 7 bases matching TRBD1. This CDR3 is built from 15 residues. Germline CDR1 reads MDHEN; CDR2 reads SYDVKM. V trimming: 6 bases; J trimming: 4 bases; junction bases outside the gene matches: 11. CDR3 coding DNA: TGTGCCAGCAGCTCACGACAGGGCTGGGGAGAGACCCAGTACTTC. Translated, it gives CASSSRQGWGETQYF.

This rearrangement joins TRBV7-2 to TRBJ2-5, with 11 bases that match TRBD2. This CDR3 is 17 amino acids long. The ends lost 1 base at V and 4 bases at J; junction bases unmatched: 8. CDR1 and CDR2 (germline): SGHTA, FQGNSA. The chain's CDR3 is CASSLGTSGRMGETQYF. The CDR3 DNA reads TGTGCCAGCAGCTTAGGTACTAGCGGGAGAATGGGAGAGACCCAGTACTTC.

The chain uses TRBV30 and TRBJ1-2; D remains unclear. Trimming cost V 8 bases and J 7 bases, with 26 bases left between them. The CDR3 spans 15 residues. Germline V gene lookup returns CDR1 GTSNPN and CDR2 SVGIG (reference sequence). The CDR3 sequence is CAGELGLSMGTGYTF. The CDR3 bases are TGTGCCGGGGAACTCGGGCTCTCTATGGGCACTGGCTACACCTTC.

The chain is built from TRBV2 and TRBJ2-5, with unresolved D. Deletions cut 5 bases from V and 7 bases from J, with 8 bases between. CDR1 SNHLY and CDR2 FYNNEI come from the germline V gene. This CDR3 has 11 amino acids. CDR3 nucleotide sequence: TGTGCCAGCAGTAGTACCGGGACCCAGTACTTC. It encodes CASSSTGTQYF.

This clone has more than one count but fewer than ten. CDR3 region: CSVMTGGTEAFF. The CDR3 DNA sequence: TGCAGCGTGATGACAGGGGGTACTGAAGCTTTCTTT. The rearrangement uses TRBV29-1 and TRBJ1-1; TRBD1 aligns across 9 bases. The CDR3 contains 12 residues. V trimming: 6 bases; J trimming: 5 bases; junction bases outside the gene matches: 4. Germline CDR1 is SQVTM and CDR2 is ANQGSEA.

J is TRBJ1-6 and V is TRBV4-3; TRBD1 matches at 8 bases. CDR3 length: 16 residues. Germline V gene data show CDR1 as LGHNA and CDR2 as YSLEER. J lost 7 bases, V lost 1 base, and 6 bases had no gene match. The CDR3 here is CASSQVGQGVNSPLHF. CDR3 coding DNA: TGCGCCAGCAGCCAAGTAGGACAGGGCGTAAATTCACCCCTCCACTTT.

Points on this clone: The same CDR3 also results from other DNA sequences found in this sample. This chain uses TRBV5-1 with TRBJ2-6; D unresolved. CDR3 length equals 16 residues. Trimming shortened V by 0 bases and J by 0 bases, and 7 bases separated the two germline ends. Germline loops: CDR1 SGHRS, CDR2 YFSETQ. The CDR3 DNA reads TGCGCCAGCAGCTTGGGAGTGACCTCTGGGGCCAACGTCCTGACTTTC. This gives the protein CASSLGVTSGANVLTF.

CDR3 DNA: TGCGCCAGCAGCCCAAGGGCGTTAGGGGTGGAAAACATTCAGTACTTC. This sequence encodes CASSPRALGVENIQYF. The V and J genes are TRBV4-1 and TRBJ2-4; D perhaps matches TRBD1 (5 bases). Per germline, CDR1 MGHRA and CDR2 YSYEKL. This CDR3 spans 16 amino acids. The V end was cut by 4 bases, the J end by 5 bases, with 18 bases between.

The chain is built from TRBV7-2 and TRBJ2-5, with D perhaps matching TRBD1 or TRBD2 (5 bases each). V lost 7 bases to trimming and J lost 1 base, with 16 bases between them. The CDR3 consists of 15 residues. Germline assignment: CDR1 SGHTA and CDR2 FQGNSA. The CDR3 DNA sequence: TGTGCCAGCAACTACGAGTGGGGACCCCAAGAGACCCAGTACTTC. This encodes CASNYEWGPQETQYF.

The rearrangement links TRBV28 to TRBJ1-2; D call uncertain. Germline V lookup: CDR1 MDHEN, CDR2 SYDVKM. The CDR3 is made up of 14 amino acids. The ends were cut back, 4 bases at V and 4 bases at J, with 13 bases in the middle. The DNA of the CDR3 is TGTGCCAGCAGTTCGCCTGCAGTAGCCTATGGCTACACCTTC. It translates to CASSSPAVAYGYTF.

The chain carries TRBV28 and TRBJ2-2; 16 nucleotides agree with TRBD2. This CDR3 has 17 amino acids. CDR1 is MDHEN, CDR2 SYDVKM, per germline. V lost 10 bases to trimming and J lost 1 base; unmatched junction nucleotides: 6. CDR3 amino acids: CATTGTSGRENTGELFF. In nucleotides, the CDR3 is TGTGCCACTACCGGGACTAGCGGGAGGGAGAACACCGGGGAGCTGTTTTTT. The full variable domain, in which reference TRBV28 and TRBJ2-2 provide the parts outside the CDR3, is DVKVTQSSRYLVKRTGEKVFLECVQDMDHENMFWYRQDPGLGLRLIYFSYDVKMKEKGDIPEGYSVSREKKERFSLILESASTNQTSMYLCATTGTSGRENTGELFFGEGSRLTVL.

CDR3 residues: CAIREEQGASKNTEAFF. The DNA for the CDR3 is TGTGCCATCAGGGAAGAACAGGGGGCAAGCAAGAACACTGAAGCTTTCTTT. The chain recombines TRBV10-3 with TRBJ1-1; 9 bases map to TRBD1. Losses at the gene ends were 6 bases for V and 1 base for J; bases not matched to a gene: 12. The V gene's germline CDR1 is ENHRY and CDR2 SYGVKD. The CDR3 covers 17 residues.

The CDR3 protein is CASSPKRGDTGELFF. The CDR3 coding sequence is TGTGCCAGCAGCCCCAAAAGGGGAGACACCGGGGAGCTGTTTTTT. This chain uses TRBV7-2 with TRBJ2-2, with D perhaps being TRBD1 or TRBD2 (5 bases each). Per the germline V gene, CDR1 is SGHTA and CDR2 is FQGNSA. Trimming cost V 5 bases and J 3 bases, with 13 bases left between them. The CDR3 has 15 amino acids.

This clone was seen just once. V and J are TRBV28 and TRBJ1-1; D gene uncertain. Germline CDR1 and CDR2: MDHEN and SYDVKM. The CDR3 totals 12 residues. V lost 7 bases and J 11 bases, leaving 17 bases between the germline ends. The CDR3 DNA sequence: TGTGCCAGCACTCCTGGGATCTTAGGGGCTTTCTTT. Translated, it gives CASTPGILGAFF.

V usage is TRBV7-2 and J usage is TRBJ2-1; 9 positions match TRBD2. J gave up 4 bases and V 1 base, and 5 bases lay outside the gene matches. CDR3 length: 16 amino acids. The germline V gene encodes CDR1 SGHTA and CDR2 FQGNSA. As DNA, the CDR3 is TGTGCCAGCAGCTTAGGTTCGACTAGCGGTTACAATGAGCAGTTCTTC. Translated, it gives CASSLGSTSGYNEQFF.

This chain uses TRBV7-3 with TRBJ2-1; 14 nucleotides match TRBD2. Germline V lookup: CDR1 SGHTA, CDR2 FQGTGA. The CDR3 has 16 residues. The V gene end was trimmed by 4 bases and the J gene end by 8 bases; junction bases not matched to a gene: 7. CDR3 bases: TGTGCCAGCAGCTCCGGGACTAGCGGGAGCATCCATGAGCAGTTCTTC. Translated: CASSSGTSGSIHEQFF.

The table lists this clone with a count of one. The chain joins TRBV29-1 to TRBJ2-2; D gene unclear. CDR1 SQVTM and CDR2 ANQGSEA come from the germline V gene. Deletions cut 4 bases from V and 0 bases from J, with 9 bases between. There are 14 residues in the CDR3. Here the CDR3 reads CSVGEQPNTGELFF. The DNA of the CDR3 is TGCAGCGTTGGGGAACAGCCGAACACCGGGGAGCTGTTTTTT.